This T cell receptor beta chain was documented in a study of early T cells in non-severe SARS-CoV-2 infection. Study background: Sequenced bulk RNA came from whole blood that was unsorted, and chains were unpaired. General study points: Private and CD4 specificities were missed by VDJdb matching, which favored anti-spike CD8 responses.

The protocol attached unique molecular identifiers to individual cDNA molecules. Via MiXCR, TCRdb re-called the 5' RACE reads, giving one row per CDR3 protein. The sample has some 88,000 distinct CDR3 sequences, 16% seen once. V was clipped by 5 bases and J by 4 bases; unmatched bases: 12. The CDR3 sequence is 16 residues long. Germline V gene data show CDR1 as SEHNR and CDR2 as FQNEAQ (reference sequence). About this clonotype itself: Its antigen remains unidentified.

Source: whole blood, taken at baseline. The rearrangement uses TRBV7-9 and TRBJ1-2; TRBD1 aligns across 8 bases. This TCR was recovered from an adult who was a healthcare worker with PCR-confirmed SARS-CoV-2 infection or an uninfected control (not recorded which). The chain's CDR3 is CASSPVGGDRSYGYTF. As DNA, the CDR3 is TGTGCCAGCAGCCCCGTGGGGGGGGACAGGAGCTATGGCTACACCTTC.